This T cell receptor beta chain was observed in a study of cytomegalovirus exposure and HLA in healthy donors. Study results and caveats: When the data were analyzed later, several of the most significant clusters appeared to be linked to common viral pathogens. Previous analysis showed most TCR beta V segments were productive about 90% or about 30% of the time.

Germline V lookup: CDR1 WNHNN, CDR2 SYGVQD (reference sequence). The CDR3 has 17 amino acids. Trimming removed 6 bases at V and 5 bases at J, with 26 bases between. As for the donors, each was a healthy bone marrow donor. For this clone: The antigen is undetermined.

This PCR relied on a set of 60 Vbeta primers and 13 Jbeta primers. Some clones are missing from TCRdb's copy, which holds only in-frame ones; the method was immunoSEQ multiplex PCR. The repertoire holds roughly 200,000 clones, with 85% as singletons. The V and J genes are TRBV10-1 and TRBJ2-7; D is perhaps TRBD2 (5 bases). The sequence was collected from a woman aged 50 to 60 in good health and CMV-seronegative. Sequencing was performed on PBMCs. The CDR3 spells CASSLGRPLLGGDEQYF. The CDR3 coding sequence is TGCGCCAGCAGCCTAGGGAGACCTTTGCTAGGTGGGGACGAGCAGTACTTC.